Listed below are T cell receptor beta chains from one sample, sequenced in a study of cytomegalovirus exposure and HLA in healthy donors. TCRdb keeps only in-frame clones here, not all; method: immunoSEQ multiplex PCR. The data hold about 220,000 clones, with around 75% observed a single time. Sequenced sample: PBMCs. The receptors derive from a woman between 25 and 40 years old in good health and CMV-seronegative. CDR3s include the opening cysteine and the closing phenylalanine or tryptophan. A D gene is named only where the DNA matches it firmly. The listing skips clone size in some rows; elsewhere it reads once, few, many or a size class.

few	TRBV2	TRBJ2-7	TRBD2	TGTGCCAGCAGTTTTGTCGGGAGGGTTTCCTACGAGCAGTACTTC	CASSFVGRVSYEQYF
NA	TRBV6-6	TRBJ1-2	NA	TGTGCCACCCTCGGCGGGGCTTGGGGCTACACCTTC	CATLGGAWGYTF
NA	TRBV19	TRBJ1-6	TRBD1	TGTGCCAGTAGTATCGAGGACAGGGTTAATTCACCCCTCCACTTT	CASSIEDRVNSPLHF
NA	TRBV5-6	TRBJ2-1	NA	TGTGCCAGCAGCTTGGAGCAACGCACCAATGAGCAGTTCTTC	CASSLEQRTNEQFF
NA	TRBV2	TRBJ2-7	NA	TGTGCCAGCAGTGCGGACACCTCCTACGAGCAGTACTTC	CASSADTSYEQYF
NA	TRBV6-5	TRBJ1-3	NA	TGTGCCAGCAGGCGCGGGTACACCATATATTTT	CASRRGYTIYF
NA	TRBV5-1	TRBJ2-6	TRBD2	TGCGCCAGCTCTCCGGGACTAGCGGGCTCTGGGGCCAACGTCCTGACTTTC	CASSPGLAGSGANVLTF
NA	TRBV5-1	TRBJ2-1	NA	TGCGCCAGCAGCTTGGGTACAGGCCTGAGGAATGAGCAGTTCTTC	CASSLGTGLRNEQFF
NA	TRBV4-1	TRBJ2-7	NA	TGCGCCAGCAGCCAGGCAGGCGATACCTACGAGCAGTACTTC	CASSQAGDTYEQYF
NA	TRBV4-1	TRBJ2-3	TRBD2	TGTGCCAGCAGCCAGGAGCGGGGAAGCACAGATACGCAGTATTTT	CASSQERGSTDTQYF
NA	TRBV5-8	TRBJ1-4	NA	TGTGCCAGCAGCTTAACCTACAGTCTGCACGTTGAAAAACTGTTTTTT	CASSLTYSLHVEKLFF
NA	TRBV7-9	TRBJ2-3	TRBD2	TGTGCCGTAGTAGCGGGAGTCACAGATACGCAGTATTTT	CAVVAGVTDTQYF
NA	TRBV19	TRBJ1-5	TRBD1	TGTGCCAGTAGTACGAGACAGGGGGCCTTAAATCAGCCCCAGCATTTT	CASSTRQGALNQPQHF
NA	TRBV5-1	TRBJ2-3	NA	TGCGCCAGCAGCCCCACGGGGTCTAGCACAGATACGCAGTATTTT	CASSPTGSSTDTQYF
NA	TRBV18	TRBJ2-1	NA	TGTGCCAGCTCACGGGGCGGCTGGGACAATGAGCAGTTCTTC	CASSRGGWDNEQFF
NA	TRBV27	TRBJ2-3	TRBD2	TGTGCCAGCAGCCCCGGGAGCGGGAGAAGTGGTAGCACAGATACGCAGTATTTT	CASSPGSGRSGSTDTQYF
NA	TRBV5-1	TRBJ1-1	NA	TGCGCCAGCAGCTTCCAAGGTGTAACGGGTGAAGCTTTCTTT	CASSFQGVTGEAFF
few	TRBV25-1	TRBJ1-1	NA	TGTGCCAGCAGTGAACTTACAGGATTGAACACTGAAGCTTTCTTT	CASSELTGLNTEAFF
NA	TRBV5-6	TRBJ2-7	TRBD2	TGTGCCAGCAGCTCCTGGGGAGGGGAGCAGTACTTC	CASSSWGGEQYF
NA	TRBV7-9	TRBJ1-2	NA	TGTTCCAGCAGCCCAGGACTAACTAACTATGGCTACACCTTC	CSSSPGLTNYGYTF
NA	TRBV5-5	TRBJ1-1	NA	TGTGCCAGCAGCCCTCTCCCGAACACTGAAGCTTTCTTT	CASSPLPNTEAFF
NA	TRBV30	TRBJ1-3	NA	TGTGCCTGGAGATGGGGCAGGGGAAGAAACACCATATATTTT	CAWRWGRGRNTIYF
NA	TRBV30	TRBJ1-2	TRBD1	TGTGCCTGGAGTGGGACGACAGGGTCTGGCTACACCTTC	CAWSGTTGSGYTF